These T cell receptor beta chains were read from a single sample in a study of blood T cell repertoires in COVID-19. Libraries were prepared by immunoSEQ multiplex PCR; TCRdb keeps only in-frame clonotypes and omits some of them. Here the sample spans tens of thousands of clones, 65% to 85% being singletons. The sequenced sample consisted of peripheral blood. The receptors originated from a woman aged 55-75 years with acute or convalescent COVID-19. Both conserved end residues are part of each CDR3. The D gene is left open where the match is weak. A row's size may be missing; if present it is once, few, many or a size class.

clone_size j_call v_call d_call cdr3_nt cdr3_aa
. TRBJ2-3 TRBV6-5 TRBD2 TGTGCCACTTCGACTAGCGGCACAGATACGCAGTATTTT CATSTSGTDTQYF
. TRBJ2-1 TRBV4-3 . TGCGCCAGCAGCCAAGATGGGAAGGGGCTAAGATCCAATGAGCAGTTCTTC CASSQDGKGLRSNEQFF
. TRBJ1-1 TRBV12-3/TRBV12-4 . TGTGCCAGCAGTTATATCACTGAAGCTTTCTTT CASSYITEAFF
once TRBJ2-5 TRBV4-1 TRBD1 TGCGCCAGCAGCCCTCGGGGACAGGGTGCAGAGACCCAGTACTTC CASSPRGQGAETQYF
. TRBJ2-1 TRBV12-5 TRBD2 TGTGCTAGTGGTTTGATCACCCTAGCGGGGGGGAAGAATGAGCAGTTCTTC CASGLITLAGGKNEQFF
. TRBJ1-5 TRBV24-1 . TGTGCCACCAGTGATATGCAGGGGTATGGCTATCAGCCCCAGCATTTT CATSDMQGYGYQPQHF
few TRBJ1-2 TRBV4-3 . TGCGCCAGCAGCCAAGACAGGGAAAACTATGGCTACACCTTC CASSQDRENYGYTF
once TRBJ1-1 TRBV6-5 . TGTGCCAGCAGTCCTGAGGGGAACACTGAAGCTTTCTTT CASSPEGNTEAFF
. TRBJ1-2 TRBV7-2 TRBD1 TGTGCCAGCAGCACGACAGGGGTAGGTGGCTACACCTTC CASSTTGVGGYTF
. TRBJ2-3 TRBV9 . TGTGCCAGCAGCGTAACGGGGATATACACAGATACGCAGTATTTT CASSVTGIYTDTQYF
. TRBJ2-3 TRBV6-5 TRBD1 TGTGCCAGCAGCCACAGGGGGAACGCAGATACGCAGTATTTT CASSHRGNADTQYF
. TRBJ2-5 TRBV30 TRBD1 TGTGCCTGGAGTACCACAGGGGGCCGAGAGACCCAGTACTTC CAWSTTGGRETQYF
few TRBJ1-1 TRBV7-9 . TGTGCCAGCGAGTCGAATGCTGTTATGAACACTGAAGCTTTCTTT CASESNAVMNTEAFF
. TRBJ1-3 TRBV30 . TGTGCCTGGAGTATGACAGGATATGCCATATATTTT CAWSMTGYAIYF
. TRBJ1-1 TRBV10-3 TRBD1 TGTGCCATCAGGACAGGGGAGGGGAGGACTGAAGCTTTCTTT CAIRTGEGRTEAFF
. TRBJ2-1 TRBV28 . TGTGCCAGCTGGACTGCAGACTACAATGAGCAGTTCTTC CASWTADYNEQFF